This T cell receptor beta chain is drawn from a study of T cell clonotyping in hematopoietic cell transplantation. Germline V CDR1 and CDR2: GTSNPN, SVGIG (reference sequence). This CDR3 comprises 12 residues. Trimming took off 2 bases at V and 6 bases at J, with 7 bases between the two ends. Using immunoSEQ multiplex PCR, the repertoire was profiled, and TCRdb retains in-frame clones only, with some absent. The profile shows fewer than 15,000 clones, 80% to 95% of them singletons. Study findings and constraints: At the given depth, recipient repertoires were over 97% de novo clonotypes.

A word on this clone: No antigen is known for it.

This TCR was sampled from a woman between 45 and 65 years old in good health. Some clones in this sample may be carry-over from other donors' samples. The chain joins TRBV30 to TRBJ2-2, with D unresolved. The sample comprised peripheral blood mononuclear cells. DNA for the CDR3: TGTGCCTGGAGTTGGGTCGCCGGGGAGCTGTTTTTT. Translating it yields CAWSWVAGELFF.